This note documents a single T cell receptor beta chain sequence. Repertoires were generated with immunoSEQ multiplex PCR, while TCRdb's copy carries only in-frame clones and drops some. Among 130,000 or so clones listed, 75% to 90% were seen once. This record comes from a study of cytomegalovirus exposure and HLA in healthy donors. The donors were in the approximately 120-subject validation cohort; that cohort was separate from the roughly 700-subject first cohort. The germline CDR1 and CDR2 sequences are MNHNS and SASEGT. V lost 5 bases to trimming and J lost 8 bases; unmatched junction nucleotides: 8. The CDR3 runs to 14 residues.

Sequenced input: PBMCs. The chain is built from TRBV6-1 and TRBJ1-4, with 7 bases lining up with TRBD1. This receptor was identified in a young woman in good health and CMV-seropositive. CDR3 DNA sequence: TGTGCCAGCAGTACGCAGGGGGTACAGGAAAAACTGTTTTTT. Its protein is CASSTQGVQEKLFF.